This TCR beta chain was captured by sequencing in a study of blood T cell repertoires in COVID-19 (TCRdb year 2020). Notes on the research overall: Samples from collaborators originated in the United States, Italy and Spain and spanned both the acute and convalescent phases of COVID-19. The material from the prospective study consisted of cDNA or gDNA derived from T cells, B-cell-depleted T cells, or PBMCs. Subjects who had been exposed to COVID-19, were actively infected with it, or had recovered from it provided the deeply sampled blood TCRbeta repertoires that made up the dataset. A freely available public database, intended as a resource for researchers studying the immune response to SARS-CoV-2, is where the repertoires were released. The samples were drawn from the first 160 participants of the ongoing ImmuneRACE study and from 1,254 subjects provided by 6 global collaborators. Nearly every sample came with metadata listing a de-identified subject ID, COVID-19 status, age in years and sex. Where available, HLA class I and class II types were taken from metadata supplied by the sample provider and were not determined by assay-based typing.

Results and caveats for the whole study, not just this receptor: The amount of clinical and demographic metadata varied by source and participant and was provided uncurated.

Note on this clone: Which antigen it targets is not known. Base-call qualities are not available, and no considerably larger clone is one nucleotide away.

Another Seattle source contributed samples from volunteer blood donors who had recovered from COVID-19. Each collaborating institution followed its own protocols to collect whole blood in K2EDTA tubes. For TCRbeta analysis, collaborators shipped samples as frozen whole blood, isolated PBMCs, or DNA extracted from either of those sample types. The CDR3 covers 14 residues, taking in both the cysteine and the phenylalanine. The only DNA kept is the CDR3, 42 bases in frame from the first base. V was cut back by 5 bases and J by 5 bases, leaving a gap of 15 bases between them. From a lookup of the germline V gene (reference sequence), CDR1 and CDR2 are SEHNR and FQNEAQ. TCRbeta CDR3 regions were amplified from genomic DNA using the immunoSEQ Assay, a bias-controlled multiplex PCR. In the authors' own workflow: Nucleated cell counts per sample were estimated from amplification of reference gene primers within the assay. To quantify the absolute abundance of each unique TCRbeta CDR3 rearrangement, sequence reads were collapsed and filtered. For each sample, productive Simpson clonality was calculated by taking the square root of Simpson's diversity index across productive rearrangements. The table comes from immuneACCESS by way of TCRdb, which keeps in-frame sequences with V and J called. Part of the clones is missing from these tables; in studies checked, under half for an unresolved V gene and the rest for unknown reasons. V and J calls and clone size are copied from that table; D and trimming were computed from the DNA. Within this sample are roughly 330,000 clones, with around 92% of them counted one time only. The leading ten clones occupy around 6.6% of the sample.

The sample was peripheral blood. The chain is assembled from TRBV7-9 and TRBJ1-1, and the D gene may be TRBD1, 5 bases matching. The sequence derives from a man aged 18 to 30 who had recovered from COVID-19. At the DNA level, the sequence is TGTGCCAGCAGCCCTCAGGGAATCTCAACTGAAGCTTTCTTT. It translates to CASSPQGISTEAFF.